The text below deals with one TCR beta chain. This may come from a read error, since a much larger clone is one base off. Original handling: Between-group CDR3 differences, defined by clinicopathological status, yielded a distant-metastasis classifier for papillary thyroid cancer. Via MiXCR, TCRdb re-called the PCR reads. These V and J calls are TCRdb output, not the study's own analysis. The sample yields under 40,000 clones, roughly a sixth seen once. The record originates from a study of metastatic and nonmetastatic thyroid tumors. The overall study: A comparison of repertoires was made across blood and tumor or nodule tissue from malignant and benign thyroid patients.

Nobody among the patients had been given any treatment before thyroid surgery. Germline V gene data show CDR1 as SGHTA and CDR2 as FQGNSA. This CDR3 has 13 amino acids. The chain employs TRBV7-2 and TRBJ2-4, with TRBD2 identical over 7 bases. Material: blood. This clonotype was sampled from a male donor with papillary thyroid cancer or a benign thyroid nodule (not recorded which). Some clones in this sample may be carry-over from other donors' samples. The CDR3 sequence: CVSTEPGLIIQYF. The DNA for the CDR3 is TGTGTCAGCACCGAGCCGGGACTAATCATTCAGTACTTC.